The clone carrying this T cell receptor beta chain was recorded a few times. Its antigen remains unidentified. The sample belongs to a study of cytomegalovirus exposure and HLA in healthy donors. Study-level results: The availability of immune exposure information extended only to CMV serostatus.

PCR primers comprised 60 Vbeta and 13 Jbeta primers. Clones were sequenced by immunoSEQ multiplex PCR, and TCRdb holds only the in-frame ones, with some missing. The repertoire holds fewer than 250,000 clones, with 70% to 80% as singletons. The CDR3 loop spans 12 amino acids. Trimming took 4 bases from V and 12 from J; bases not matched to a gene: 6. Germline V gene data show CDR1 as MNHEY and CDR2 as SMNVEV (reference sequence). This sequence was found in a woman aged 45-65 years in good health and CMV-seronegative. V gene TRBV27 combines with J gene TRBJ1-1, with TRBD1 identical over 9 bases. Sequencing was performed on PBMCs. The CDR3 DNA is TGTGCCAGCAGTTGGGGACAGGGAGAAACTTTCTTT. Its translation: CASSWGQGETFF.